One and the same sample provided the 11 T cell receptor beta chains below, sequenced in a study of response to subunit inactivated influenza vaccine. TCRdb re-called the RT-PCR reads with MiXCR, one entry per CDR3 protein. Here the sample spans a few hundred thousand distinct CDR3 sequences, 12% to 15% being singletons. Sequencing was performed on PBMCs from blood, taken 11 to 12 days after vaccination. The receptor set was obtained from a man aged 50-60 years who received an inactivated influenza vaccine.

V gene TRBV7-9 combines with J gene TRBJ2-1, with D unresolved. The CDR3 has 15 residues. The germline V gene has CDR1 SEHNR and CDR2 FQNEAQ (reference sequence). The V end was cut by 8 bases, the J end by 5 bases, with 19 bases between. The CDR3 reads CASVLRTVGDNEQFF. CDR3 nucleotides: TGTGCCAGCGTTCTTAGAACCGTTGGGGACAATGAGCAGTTCTTC. The entire variable domain, with the rest obtained from reference TRBV7-9 and TRBJ2-1, is as follows: DTGVSQNPRHKITKRGQNVTFRCDPISEHNRLYWYRQTLGQGPEFLTYFQNEAQLEKSRLLSDRFSAERPKGSFSTLEIQRTEQGDSAMYLCASVLRTVGDNEQFFGPGTRLTVL.

This clonotype has a count of ten or more. This rearrangement joins TRBV18 to TRBJ2-5; 8 bases map to TRBD1. CDR1 is KGHSH, CDR2 LQKENI, per germline. V gave up 4 bases and J gave up 2 bases; unmatched junction bases: 0. The CDR3 loop spans 13 amino acids. CDR3 in amino acids: CASSRDRQETQYF. The DNA for the CDR3 is TGTGCCAGCTCACGGGACAGGCAAGAGACCCAGTACTTC.

Only a few counts were recorded for this clonotype. J is TRBJ2-7 and V is TRBV6-2 or TRBV6-3; TRBD1 might be the D (6 bases). CDR1 MNHEY and CDR2 SVGEGT come from the germline V gene. With 2 bases removed from V and 1 base from J, the gap between germline ends came to 15 bases. CDR3 length: 16 residues. CDR3 coding DNA: TGTGCCAGCAGTTACCCGACAGGCGGCTTATCCTACGAGCAGTACTTC. This gives the protein CASSYPTGGLSYEQYF.

This chain links TRBV3-1 with TRBJ2-5; 9 bases are shared with TRBD1. Germline assignment: CDR1 LGHDT and CDR2 YNNKEL (reference sequence). With 5 bases clipped from V and 4 bases from J, the junction kept 8 bases outside the gene matches. The CDR3 sequence is 15 residues long. The CDR3 DNA follows: TGTGCCAGCAGCACGACCACAGGGGGCCGAGAGACCCAGTACTTC. Its translation: CASSTTTGGRETQYF.

This chain connects TRBV4-3 to TRBJ2-1; weak D call: TRBD2 (6 bases). This CDR3 has 17 amino acids. CDR1 LGHNA and CDR2 YSLEER come from the germline V gene. V lost 0 bases and J lost 4, with 16 bases in between. CDR3 loop: CASSQELNLALYNEQFF. In DNA, the CDR3 is TGCGCCAGCAGCCAAGAGCTTAACCTAGCGCTATACAATGAGCAGTTCTTC.

J is TRBJ2-1 and V is TRBV7-2; D unresolved. Per germline, CDR1 SGHTA and CDR2 FQGNSA. CDR3 length: 12 amino acids. V lost 4 bases and J lost 9, with 10 bases in between. The CDR3 loop reads CASSSRWGEQFF. The CDR3 DNA sequence: TGTGCCAGCAGCTCAAGATGGGGTGAGCAGTTCTTC.

This chain joins TRBV20-1 and TRBJ2-1; 16 bases map to TRBD2. J was trimmed by 7 bases and V by 6 bases; bases with no gene match: 9. Germline V gene sequence: CDR1 DFQATT, CDR2 SNEGSKA (reference sequence). The CDR3 totals 16 residues. CDR3 protein: CSALGTSGRAGNEQFF. The CDR3 region has the DNA TGCAGTGCCCTTGGGACTAGCGGGAGGGCTGGGAATGAGCAGTTCTTC.

This clonotype was seen more than once but under ten times. The gene calls are TRBV5-1 and TRBJ2-2; D is uncertain. Germline V gene sequence: CDR1 SGHRS, CDR2 YFSETQ. Between the trimmed V and J ends, which lost 0 bases and 4 bases, there was a span of 10 bases. CDR3 size: 15 residues. The CDR3 is CASSLVAGVTGELFF. The CDR3 DNA is TGCGCCAGCAGCTTGGTAGCAGGAGTCACCGGGGAGCTGTTTTTT.

The chain links TRBV4-1 to TRBJ2-3; 7 nucleotides line up with TRBD1. J gave up 2 bases and V 0 bases, and 8 bases lay outside the gene matches. From germline, CDR1 is MGHRA and CDR2 YSYEKL. The CDR3 runs to 17 residues. The CDR3 coding sequence is TGCGCCAGCAGCCAAGATGCACAGGGGATGACCACAGATACGCAGTATTTT. This codes for CASSQDAQGMTTDTQYF.

This rearrangement joins TRBV27 to TRBJ1-5, with a possible D match to TRBD1 (5 bases). In germline, CDR1 is MNHEY, CDR2 SMNVEV (reference sequence). This CDR3 has 15 residues. Trimming left V 5 bases short and J 1 base short, with 12 bases between. In DNA form, the CDR3 reads TGTGCCAGCAGTGAAGACAGTCAGAGCAATCAGCCCCAGCATTTT. Protein product: CASSEDSQSNQPQHF.

V gene TRBV28 combines with J gene TRBJ2-7; TRBD1 is a possible D gene (5 bases). There are 14 residues in the CDR3. The germline gives CDR1 MDHEN, CDR2 SYDVKM. V was shortened by 3 bases and J by 4 bases, with 13 bases between the two germline ends. The CDR3 DNA reads TGTGCCAGCAGTTTCTCGGCAGGGCTTTACGAGCAGTACTTC. This encodes CASSFSAGLYEQYF.